This T cell receptor beta chain was sequenced for a study of T cells in tumors after PD-1 blockade. The overall study: Either cemiplimab 350 mg every 2 weeks or pembrolizumab 200 mg every 3 weeks was given.

Assay used: immunoSEQ multiplex PCR; TCRdb lists only in-frame clones, some missing. Counted here are about 47,000 clones, approximately 79% occurring once; the ten biggest clones make up over 15%. Findings and caveats of the study: Blood contained about 40% of the tumor's TCR clonotypes.

The trim removed 2 bases at V and 7 bases at J, leaving 7 bases unmatched. Germline V gene data show CDR1 as MDHEN and CDR2 as SYDVKM. This CDR3 spans 15 amino acids. Details on this clone: The antigen remains unidentified.

The chain carries TRBV28 and TRBJ1-5, with 8 bases that match TRBD1. The receptor was derived from a human donor with basal cell carcinoma. Source: PBMCs, taken before anti-PD-1 treatment. The DNA of the CDR3 is TGTGCCAGCAGTTTAGAGTCAGGGGGCTGGCAGCCCCAGCATTTT. Amino acids: CASSLESGGWQPQHF.